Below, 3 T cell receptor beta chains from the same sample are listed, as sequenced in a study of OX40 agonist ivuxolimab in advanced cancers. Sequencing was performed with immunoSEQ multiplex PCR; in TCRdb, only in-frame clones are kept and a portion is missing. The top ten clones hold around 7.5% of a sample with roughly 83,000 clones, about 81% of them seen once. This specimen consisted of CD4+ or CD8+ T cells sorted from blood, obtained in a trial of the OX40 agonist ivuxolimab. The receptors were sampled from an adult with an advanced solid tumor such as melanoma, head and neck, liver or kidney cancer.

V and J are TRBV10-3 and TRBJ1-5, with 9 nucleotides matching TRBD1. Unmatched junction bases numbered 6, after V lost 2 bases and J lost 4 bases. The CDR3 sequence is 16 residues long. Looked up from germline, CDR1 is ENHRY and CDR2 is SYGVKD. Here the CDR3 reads CAISETGTGRNQPQHF. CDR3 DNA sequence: TGTGCCATCAGTGAGACCGGGACAGGGAGAAATCAGCCCCAGCATTTT.

CDR3 amino acids: CASSSQRNEQYF. Written as DNA, the CDR3 is TGTGCCAGCAGCTCTCAGCGTAACGAGCAGTACTTC. The V and J genes are TRBV7-3 and TRBJ2-7, with D unresolved. The V gene lost 4 bases and the J gene lost 5 bases, with 9 bases spanning the gap. Germline CDR1 and CDR2: SGHTA and FQGTGA. The CDR3 length is 12 residues.

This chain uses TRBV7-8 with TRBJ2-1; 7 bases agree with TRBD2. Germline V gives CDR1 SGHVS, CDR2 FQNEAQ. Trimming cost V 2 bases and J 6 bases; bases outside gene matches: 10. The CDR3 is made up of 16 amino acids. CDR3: CASSLRQGRGFNEQFF. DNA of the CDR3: TGTGCCAGCAGCTTAAGGCAAGGGCGGGGGTTCAATGAGCAGTTCTTC.